The rows below give T cell receptor beta chains drawn from one sample of a study of cytomegalovirus exposure and HLA in healthy donors. TCRdb's table, derived via immunoSEQ multiplex PCR, lists solely in-frame clones and lacks some. The table lists about 82,000 clones, 85% to 95% of them singletons, with 0.69% in the top ten. What was sequenced was PBMCs. The source is a woman aged 18-29 years in good health and CMV-seronegative. CDR3s include the opening cysteine and the closing phenylalanine or tryptophan. A D gene is named only where the DNA matches it firmly. Not all rows give a size; the values are once, few, many and, for expanded clones, a class.

>.|TRBJ2-7|.|TRBV18
CASSLGQPYEQYF
TGTGCCAGCTCACTGGGCCAACCCTACGAGCAGTACTTC
>.|TRBJ1-4|.|TRBV6-5
CASSYSNSPYEKLFF
TGTGCCAGCAGTTACTCGAATAGCCCTTATGAAAAACTGTTTTTT
>.|TRBJ2-2|.|TRBV28
CASSLGGYTGELFF
TGTGCCAGCAGTTTAGGGGGGTACACCGGGGAGCTGTTTTTT
>.|TRBJ2-3|.|TRBV5-4
CASSPSAANTQYF
TGTGCCAGCAGCCCCTCGGCGGCTAATACGCAGTATTTT
>.|TRBJ2-1|.|TRBV15
CATSRDSAGGAYNEQFF
TGTGCCACCAGCAGAGATTCAGCGGGTGGGGCCTACAATGAGCAGTTCTTC
>.|TRBJ1-1|.|TRBV19
CASSIRVMNTEAFF
TGTGCCAGTAGTATACGGGTCATGAACACTGAAGCTTTCTTT
>.|TRBJ1-6|.|TRBV7-9
CASSLVRGGISPLHF
TGTGCCAGCAGCTTAGTGCGCGGTGGTATTTCACCCCTCCACTTT
>.|TRBJ2-1|TRBD2|TRBV9
CASSVVEAGVEQFF
TGTGCCAGCAGCGTAGTAGAAGCGGGAGTCGAGCAGTTCTTC
>.|TRBJ2-1|.|TRBV4-1
CASSQEWTQYNEQFF
TGCGCCAGCAGCCAAGAATGGACACAATACAATGAGCAGTTCTTC
>once|TRBJ1-1|.|TRBV2
CASSSRWSLNTEAFF
TGTGCCAGCAGTAGTAGATGGTCGCTGAACACTGAAGCTTTCTTT
>.|TRBJ2-1|TRBD1|TRBV19
CASSIDRGLNNEQFF
TGTGCCAGTAGTATAGACAGGGGGCTCAACAATGAGCAGTTCTTC
>.|TRBJ1-2|TRBD1|TRBV15
CATSRSGQANYGYTF
TGTGCCACCAGCAGATCAGGACAGGCTAACTATGGCTACACCTTC
>.|TRBJ2-5|TRBD2|TRBV19
CASSTRGLAGVETQYF
TGTGCCAGTAGTACCCGGGGACTAGCGGGGGTAGAGACCCAGTACTTC
>.|TRBJ1-1|.|TRBV11-2
CASSFAGPDTEAFF
TGTGCCAGCAGCTTTGCGGGCCCGGACACTGAAGCTTTCTTT
>.|TRBJ1-1|.|TRBV10-2
CASGRNRVGTEAFF
TGCGCCAGCGGACGAAACAGGGTGGGCACTGAAGCTTTCTTT
>.|TRBJ2-2|TRBD1|TRBV7-9
CASSLAQGVDGELFF
TGTGCCAGCAGCTTAGCCCAGGGGGTCGACGGGGAGCTGTTTTTT
>.|TRBJ1-5|TRBD1|TRBV7-2
CASSAGTGTIASNQPQHF
TGTGCCAGCAGCGCCGGGACAGGGACGATCGCGAGCAATCAGCCCCAGCATTTT
>.|TRBJ2-5|TRBD2|TRBV28
CASSLVAGGQETQYF
TGTGCCAGCAGTTTAGTAGCGGGAGGGCAAGAGACCCAGTACTTC
>.|TRBJ2-1|TRBD2|TRBV7-2
CASSPTPGLGSYNEQFF
TGTGCCAGCAGCCCCACACCGGGACTAGGCTCCTACAATGAGCAGTTCTTC
>once|TRBJ2-3|.|TRBV7-8
CASSLVSGATDTQYF
TGTGCCAGCAGCTTAGTTAGCGGAGCCACAGATACGCAGTATTTT
>.|TRBJ2-7|TRBD1|TRBV9
CASSARQGPSEQYF
TGTGCCAGCAGCGCCCGACAGGGGCCAAGCGAGCAGTACTTC
>.|TRBJ2-6|.|TRBV28
CASSLGGISGANVLTF
TGTGCCAGCAGTTTAGGGGGGATCTCTGGGGCCAACGTCCTGACTTTC
>.|TRBJ2-5|TRBD2|TRBV7-9
CASSRGGGIETQYF
TGTGCCAGCAGCCGAGGCGGGGGTATCGAGACCCAGTACTTC
>.|TRBJ1-2|.|TRBV5-1
CASSWEEVEQGYTF
TGTGCCAGCAGCTGGGAGGAGGTGGAGCAAGGCTACACCTTC
>.|TRBJ2-7|.|TRBV6-6
CASSYDLGQGQYF
TGTGCCAGCAGTTACGATCTAGGTCAGGGGCAGTACTTC
>.|TRBJ1-1|.|TRBV9
CASSVAQNTEAFF
TGTGCCAGCAGCGTAGCCCAGAACACTGAAGCTTTCTTT
>.|TRBJ1-5|TRBD1|TRBV28
CASSLGTGGIQPQHF
TGTGCCAGCAGTTTAGGGACAGGGGGAATTCAGCCCCAGCATTTT
>.|TRBJ2-7|.|TRBV6-1
CASSDLPGQGSYEQYF
TGTGCCAGCAGTGACCTTCCCGGGCAGGGCTCTTACGAGCAGTACTTC
>.|TRBJ1-1|.|TRBV7-2
CASSLAQGWSTEAFF
TGTGCCAGCAGCTTAGCGCAGGGGTGGTCCACTGAAGCTTTCTTT
>.|TRBJ2-5|.|TRBV7-2
CASSSYMESETQYF
TGTGCCAGCAGCTCCTACATGGAGTCTGAGACCCAGTACTTC
>.|TRBJ2-7|TRBD1|TRBV11-2
CASSLGTGTEQYF
TGTGCCAGCAGCTTAGGGACAGGGACCGAGCAGTACTTC
>.|TRBJ1-1|TRBD1|TRBV29-1
CSVSGTGWNTEAFF
TGCAGCGTTTCCGGGACAGGGTGGAACACTGAAGCTTTCTTT
>.|TRBJ2-5|TRBD1|TRBV18
CASSPLSGTGSQETQYF
TGTGCCAGCTCACCTCTCTCCGGGACAGGTTCCCAAGAGACCCAGTACTTC
>.|TRBJ2-3|TRBD2|TRBV7-6
CASSLVKLAGGVVDTQYF
TGTGCCAGCAGCTTAGTGAAACTAGCGGGAGGGGTAGTGGATACGCAGTATTTT
>.|TRBJ1-2|.|TRBV19
CASQTNYGYTF
TGTGCCAGCCAGACAAACTATGGCTACACCTTC
>.|TRBJ1-3|TRBD1|TRBV19
CASSRWTGSGNTIYF
TGTGCCAGTAGCCGATGGACAGGGTCTGGAAACACCATATATTTT
>.|TRBJ2-5|TRBD2|TRBV5-1
CASSLGPSGRMETQYF
TGCGCCAGCAGCTTGGGGCCTAGCGGGAGGATGGAGACCCAGTACTTC
>.|TRBJ1-2|.|TRBV4-3
CASSQARQQVYGYTF
TGCGCCAGCAGCCAAGCGAGACAGCAAGTCTATGGCTACACCTTC
>few|TRBJ2-2|TRBD2|TRBV4-3
CASSQTAGGPWELFF
TGCGCCAGCAGCCAAACAGCGGGAGGGCCCTGGGAGCTGTTTTTT
>.|TRBJ2-3|.|TRBV6-4
CASSTRGGGHTDTQYF
TGTGCCAGCAGCACCCGAGGGGGGGGGCACACAGATACGCAGTATTTT
>.|TRBJ2-5|TRBD1|TRBV6-1
CASSETRDRQETQYF
TGTGCCAGCAGTGAAACCCGGGACAGACAAGAGACCCAGTACTTC
>.|TRBJ2-3|TRBD2|TRBV7-8
CASSKTGTNVYTDTQYF
TGTGCCAGCAGCAAGACCGGGACTAACGTATACACAGATACGCAGTATTTT
>.|TRBJ1-1|TRBD1|TRBV25-1
CASSGGGQGVNTEAFF
TGTGCCAGCAGTGGGGGCGGACAGGGGGTGAACACTGAAGCTTTCTTT
>.|TRBJ2-5|.|TRBV29-1
CSGYWDFGPQYF
TGCAGCGGTTATTGGGACTTCGGGCCCCAGTACTTC
>.|TRBJ1-2|.|TRBV13
CASSSTEASPKGYTF
TGTGCCAGCAGCTCGACTGAGGCTTCCCCTAAAGGCTACACCTTC
>once|TRBJ2-1|.|TRBV10-3
CAISESSEQFF
TGTGCCATCAGTGAGTCGAGTGAGCAGTTCTTC
>.|TRBJ2-7|.|TRBV6-1
CASSEVEGTTYEQYF
TGTGCCAGCAGTGAAGTCGAGGGTACTACCTACGAGCAGTACTTC
>.|TRBJ1-2|.|TRBV9
CASNKGLGFYGYTF
TGTGCCAGCAACAAAGGCCTCGGGTTCTATGGCTACACCTTC
>.|TRBJ1-5|.|TRBV6-1
CASRTATNNQPQHF
TGTGCCAGTAGGACAGCTACAAATAATCAGCCCCAGCATTTT
>.|TRBJ2-2|.|TRBV15
CATSQTRTGELFF
TGTGCCACCAGCCAGACACGCACCGGGGAGCTGTTTTTT
>.|TRBJ1-2|TRBD1|TRBV4-3
CASSLGTGPNYGYTF
TGCGCCAGCAGCCTTGGGACAGGTCCTAACTATGGCTACACCTTC
>.|TRBJ1-4|.|TRBV19
CASSPGSTTNEKLFF
TGTGCCAGTAGCCCCGGTTCTACAACTAATGAAAAACTGTTTTTT
>.|TRBJ1-1|.|TRBV2
CASSVRGLNTEAFF
TGTGCCAGCAGTGTTCGGGGACTCAACACTGAAGCTTTCTTT